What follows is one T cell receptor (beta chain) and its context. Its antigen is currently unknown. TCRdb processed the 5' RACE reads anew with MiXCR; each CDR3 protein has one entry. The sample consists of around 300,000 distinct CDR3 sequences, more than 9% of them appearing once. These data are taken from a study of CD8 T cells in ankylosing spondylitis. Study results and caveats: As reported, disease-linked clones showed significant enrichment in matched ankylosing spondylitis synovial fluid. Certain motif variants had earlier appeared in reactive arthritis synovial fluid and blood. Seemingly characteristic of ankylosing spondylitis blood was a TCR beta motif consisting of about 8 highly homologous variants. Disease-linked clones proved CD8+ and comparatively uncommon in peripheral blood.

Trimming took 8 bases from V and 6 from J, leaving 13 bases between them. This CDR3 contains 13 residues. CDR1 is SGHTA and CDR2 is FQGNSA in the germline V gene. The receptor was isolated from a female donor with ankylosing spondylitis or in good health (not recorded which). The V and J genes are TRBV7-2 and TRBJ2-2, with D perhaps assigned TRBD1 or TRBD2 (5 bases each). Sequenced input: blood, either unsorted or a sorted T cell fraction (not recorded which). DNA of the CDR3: TGTGCCAGCCAAAAGGGACCCCCCGGGGAGCTGTTTTTT. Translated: CASQKGPPGELFF.